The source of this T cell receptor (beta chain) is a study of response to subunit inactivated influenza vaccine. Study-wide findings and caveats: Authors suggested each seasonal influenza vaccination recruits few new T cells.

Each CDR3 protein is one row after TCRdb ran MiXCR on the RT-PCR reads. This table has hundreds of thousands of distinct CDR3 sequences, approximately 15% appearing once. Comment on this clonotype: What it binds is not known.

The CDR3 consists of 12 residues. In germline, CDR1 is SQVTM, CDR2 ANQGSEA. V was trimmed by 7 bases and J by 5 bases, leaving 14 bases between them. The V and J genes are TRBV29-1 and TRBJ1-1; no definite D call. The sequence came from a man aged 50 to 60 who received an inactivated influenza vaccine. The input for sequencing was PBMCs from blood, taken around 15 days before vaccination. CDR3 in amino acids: CSAREGETEAFF. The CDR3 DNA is TGCAGCGCCAGAGAGGGTGAGACTGAAGCTTTCTTT.